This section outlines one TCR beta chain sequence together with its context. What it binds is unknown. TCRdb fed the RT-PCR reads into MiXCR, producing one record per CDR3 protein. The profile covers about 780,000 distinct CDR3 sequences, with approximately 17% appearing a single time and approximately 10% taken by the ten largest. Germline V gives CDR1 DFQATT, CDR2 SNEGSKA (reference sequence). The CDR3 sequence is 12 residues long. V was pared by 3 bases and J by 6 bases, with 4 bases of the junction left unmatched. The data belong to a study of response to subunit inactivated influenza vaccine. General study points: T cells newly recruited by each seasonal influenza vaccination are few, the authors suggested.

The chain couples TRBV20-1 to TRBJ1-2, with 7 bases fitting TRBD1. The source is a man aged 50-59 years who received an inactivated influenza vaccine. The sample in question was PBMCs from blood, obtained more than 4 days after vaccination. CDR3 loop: CSARSTGNGYTF. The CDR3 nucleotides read TGCAGTGCTAGGTCGACAGGGAATGGCTACACCTTC.